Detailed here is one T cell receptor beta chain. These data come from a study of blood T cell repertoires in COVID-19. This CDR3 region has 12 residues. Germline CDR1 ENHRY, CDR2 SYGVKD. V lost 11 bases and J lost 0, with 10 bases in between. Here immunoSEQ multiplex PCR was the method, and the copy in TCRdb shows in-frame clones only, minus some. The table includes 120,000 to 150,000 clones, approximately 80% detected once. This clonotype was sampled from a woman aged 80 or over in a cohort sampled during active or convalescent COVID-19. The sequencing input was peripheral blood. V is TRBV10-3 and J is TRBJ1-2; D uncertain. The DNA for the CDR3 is TGTGCCGTCGCCCCAGCTAACTATGGCTACACCTTC. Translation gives CAVAPANYGYTF.